This TCR beta chain was sequenced in a study of blood T cell repertoires in COVID-19. Sequencing was performed with immunoSEQ multiplex PCR; in TCRdb, only in-frame clones are kept and a portion is missing. The sample records roughly 360,000 clones, approximately 87% being singletons. CDR1 and CDR2 from the germline V gene are MGHRA and YSYEKL. There are 16 residues in the CDR3. V dropped 0 bases and J dropped 4 bases, with 16 bases sitting between them. This receptor was identified in a man between 25 and 39 years old who had recovered from COVID-19. This chain joins TRBV4-1 and TRBJ2-7, with D perhaps matching TRBD1 (5 bases). Sequenced input: PBMCs or T cells enriched from blood (not recorded which). The CDR3 DNA reads TGCGCCAGCAGCCAAGAGATGGGGCCGAGTGGTTACGAGCAGTACTTC. Residues: CASSQEMGPSGYEQYF.